This T cell receptor beta chain stems from a study of blood T cells in healthy people across ages. Alongside a J-beta primer mix, a sample-barcoded 5' primer served in a second PCR lasting about 6 to 12 cycles. Each CDR3 protein gets one entry after TCRdb re-called the 5' RACE reads with MiXCR. The sample records about 1.1 million distinct CDR3 sequences, roughly two fifths being singletons. In this sample, this clonotype turned up a few times. Germline trimming cut 4 bases from V and 3 bases from J; bases unmatched to any gene: 9. Per germline, CDR1 MGHDK and CDR2 SYGVNS. This CDR3 is 16 amino acids long.

The clonotype comes from a man aged 18 to 30 in good health. The specimen sequenced was blood. The rearrangement uses TRBV25-1 and TRBJ2-3; 8 nucleotides match TRBD1. CDR3 region: CASSGAWDRSTDTQYF. CDR3 in DNA: TGTGCCAGCAGTGGTGCGTGGGACAGGAGTACAGATACGCAGTATTTT.